Detailed here is one T cell receptor (beta chain). Its antigen is unidentified. This record comes from a study of Ad26.COV2.S vaccination and SARS-CoV-2 variants. Study-level background: Intramuscularly, Ad26.COV2.S was given either once or twice, 56 days apart.

Treatment reported: some 20 received Ad26.COV2.S at low or high dose, single or two shots; about 5 received placebo; per-sample allocation not given. Specimens were obtained on day 63 following the first vaccine or placebo injection. Profiled with immunoSEQ multiplex PCR; TCRdb holds only in-frame clones, not every one. The sample includes 350,000 to 400,000 clones, 80% to 90% of them seen just once. Germline V lookup: CDR1 MNHEY, CDR2 SVGAGI. This CDR3 is built from 14 residues. Trimming removed 4 bases from V and 1 base from J; junction bases left unmatched: 3. Study conclusions and caveats: It was found that vaccine and placebo recipients had similar non-spike TCR breadth. People given the vaccine had a wider spike-specific TCR breadth than placebo recipients did.

This receptor was identified in a person aged 18-60 years who received the Ad26.COV2.S COVID-19 vaccine or a placebo. The V gene is TRBV6-5, the J gene TRBJ1-1; the match to TRBD1 covers 7 bases. Sequencing used peripheral blood, obtained in a trial of Ad26.COV2.S vaccine versus placebo. The CDR3 loop is CASSLRQGNTEAFF. CDR3 in DNA: TGTGCCAGCAGTTTAAGACAGGGGAACACTGAAGCTTTCTTT.